This T cell receptor (beta chain) was captured by sequencing in a study of identical twins. The table lists this clonotype with a few counts. Antigen: not known. Looked up from germline, CDR1 is SGDLS and CDR2 is YYNGEE. This CDR3 is built from 13 residues. The germline V and J ends were trimmed by 0 bases and 2 bases, with 5 bases remaining between them. Study results and caveats: Alpha sequences out of frame and shared by twins had excess low generation probability.

Using its own MiXCR run on the 5' RACE reads, TCRdb lists one record per CDR3 protein. This sample has about 890,000 distinct CDR3 sequences, with roughly 12% found just once. The same data also went into a second study, on yellow fever vaccine responses in identical twins.

The chain uses TRBV9 and TRBJ2-5; no definite D call. The sample comprised PBMCs. The receptor was derived from a woman between 18 and 29 years old in good health. The CDR3 is CASSVDGQETQYF. In nucleotides, the CDR3 is TGTGCCAGCAGCGTAGACGGGCAAGAGACCCAGTACTTC.